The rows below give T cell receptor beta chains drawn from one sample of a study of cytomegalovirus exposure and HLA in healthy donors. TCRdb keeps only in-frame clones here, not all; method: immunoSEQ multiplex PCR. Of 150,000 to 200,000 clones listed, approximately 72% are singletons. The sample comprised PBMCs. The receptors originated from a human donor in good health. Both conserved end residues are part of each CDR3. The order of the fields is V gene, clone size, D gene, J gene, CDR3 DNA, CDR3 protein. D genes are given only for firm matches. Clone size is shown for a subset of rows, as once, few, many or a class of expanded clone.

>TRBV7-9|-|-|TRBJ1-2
TGTGCCAGCAGCTTAGGCCCTGGGGAGACACATGGCTACACCTTC
CASSLGPGETHGYTF
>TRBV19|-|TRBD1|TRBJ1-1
TGTGCCAGTAGGTTGGGACAGACAAGCACTGAAGCTTTCTTT
CASRLGQTSTEAFF
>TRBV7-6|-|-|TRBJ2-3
TGTGCCAGCAGCTCGTTCACAGATACGCAGTATTTT
CASSSFTDTQYF
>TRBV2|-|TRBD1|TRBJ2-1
TGTGCCAGCACCGAGACAGGGATGGTCAATGAGCAGTTCTTC
CASTETGMVNEQFF
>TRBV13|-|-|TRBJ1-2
TGTGCCAGCAGCTCCGCCCTGACTGTGATCACCTTC
CASSSALTVITF
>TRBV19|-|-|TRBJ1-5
TGTGCCAGTAGAAGGGAGGCTGAGAATCAGCCCCAGCATTTT
CASRREAENQPQHF
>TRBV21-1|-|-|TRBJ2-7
TGTGCCAGCAGCCGTCCCTACGAGCAGTACTTC
CASSRPYEQYF
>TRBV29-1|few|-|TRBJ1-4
TGCAGCGCTGTTGATAACTCGCAGGGACTGGATGAAAAACTGTTTTTT
CSAVDNSQGLDEKLFF
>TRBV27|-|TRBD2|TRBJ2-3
TGTGCCAGCACAGCCGGGACTAGCGGCACAGATACGCAGTATTTT
CASTAGTSGTDTQYF
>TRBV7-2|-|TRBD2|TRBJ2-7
TGTGCCAGCAGCTTCCGCCCCGGGGGGGCTCCCGAGCAGTACTTC
CASSFRPGGAPEQYF
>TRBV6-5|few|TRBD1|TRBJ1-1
TGTGCCAGCAGTTCCAAGGGGGCTAAGGACACTGAAGCTTTCTTT
CASSSKGAKDTEAFF
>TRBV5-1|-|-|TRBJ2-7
TGCGCCAGCAGCCCCTTGAGCTCCTACGAGCAGTACTTC
CASSPLSSYEQYF
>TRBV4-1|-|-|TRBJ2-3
TGCGCCAGCAGCCAAGAGCAAAGAGGAGGCACAGATACGCAGTATTTT
CASSQEQRGGTDTQYF
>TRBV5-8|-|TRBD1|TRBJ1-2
TGTGCCAGCAGCTTACCGGGACAGGGGTTAGGCGGCTACACCTTC
CASSLPGQGLGGYTF
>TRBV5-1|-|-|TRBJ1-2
TGCGCCAGCAGCTTGGTCGACAGTCCTAACTATGGCTACACCTTC
CASSLVDSPNYGYTF
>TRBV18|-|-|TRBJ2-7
TGTGCCAGCTCACCCAGGGCGGGGGCCTCCTACGAGCAGTACTTC
CASSPRAGASYEQYF
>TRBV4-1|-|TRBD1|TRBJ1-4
TGCGCCACCGGAGACAGGGGAGACGAAAAACTGTTTTTT
CATGDRGDEKLFF
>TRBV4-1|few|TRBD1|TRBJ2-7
TGCGCCAGCAGCCTAGACAGGGCCTACGAGCAGTACTTC
CASSLDRAYEQYF
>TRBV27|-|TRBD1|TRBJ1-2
TGTGCCAGCAGTCGAACCGGGACAGGCGGTGGCTACACCTTC
CASSRTGTGGGYTF
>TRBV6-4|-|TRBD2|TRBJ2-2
TGTGCCAGCAGTGACGAGGCCGGGAGGGGGGCCGGGGAGCTGTTTTTT
CASSDEAGRGAGELFF
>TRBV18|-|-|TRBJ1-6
TGTGCCAGCTCAAAGGCAGCCAGGGCTGATAATTCACCCCTCCACTTT
CASSKAARADNSPLHF
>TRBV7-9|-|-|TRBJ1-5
TGTGCCAGCAGCTTGGCCCTCAATCAGCCCCAGCATTTT
CASSLALNQPQHF
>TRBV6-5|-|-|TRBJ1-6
TGTGCCAGCAGTTTCAGGGTTCCCCTGGATAATTCACCCCTCCACTTT
CASSFRVPLDNSPLHF